The rows below give T cell receptor beta chains drawn from one sample of a study of Ad26.COV2.S vaccination and SARS-CoV-2 variants. TCRdb's table, derived via immunoSEQ multiplex PCR, lists solely in-frame clones and lacks some. The data show hundreds of thousands of clones, with 89% seen just once and over 2% held by the top ten. The sample consisted of peripheral blood, taken in a trial of Ad26.COV2.S vaccine versus placebo. The receptors stem from a person between 18 and 65 years old who received the Ad26.COV2.S COVID-19 vaccine or a placebo. The CDR3 runs from the conserved cysteine through the conserved F or W. The D gene is left open where the match is weak. Size values are once, few and many counts, or a class for expanded clones, and some rows have none.

clone_size d_call j_call v_call cdr3_nt cdr3_aa
once TRBD2 TRBJ2-3 TRBV11-2 TGTGCCAGCAGCTTAGACCTTAGCGGGGGGGCGTCAGATACGCAGTATTTT CASSLDLSGGASDTQYF
- TRBD1 TRBJ1-5 TRBV20-1 TGCAGTGCTAGTGAGAAGGGACAGCGGAATCAGCCCCAGCATTTT CSASEKGQRNQPQHF
- TRBD2 TRBJ2-5 TRBV7-2 TGTGCCAGCACCTGGGGCAGCGGGAGCGGAGAGACCCAGTACTTC CASTWGSGSGETQYF
- - TRBJ2-5 TRBV28 TGTGCCAGCAGTCCCCCCGGCGGGGTGTTCCTGGAGACCCAGTACTTC CASSPPGGVFLETQYF
- - TRBJ1-6 TRBV6-6 TGTGCCAGCAGTTACTCCCATTCCGATTCACCCCTCCACTTT CASSYSHSDSPLHF
- - TRBJ1-1 TRBV7-3 TGTGCCAGCAGCCAGGGGAGTAACACTGAAGCTTTCTTT CASSQGSNTEAFF
few - TRBJ1-6 TRBV7-2 TGTGCCAGCAGCTTAGCGGGGGCCTCACCCCTCCACTTT CASSLAGASPLHF
- TRBD1 TRBJ2-1 TRBV11-2 TGTGCCAGCAGCTTAGATTGGGGGACAGGGAGCTCCTACAATGAGCAGTTCTTC CASSLDWGTGSSYNEQFF
- - TRBJ2-7 TRBV28 TGTGCCAGCACGGTCGGGGGCACCGCCGGCGAGCAGTACTTC CASTVGGTAGEQYF
- - TRBJ1-6 TRBV30 TGTGCCTGGGATACAGGGTGGGAGTCACCCCTCCACTTT CAWDTGWESPLHF
- - TRBJ1-1 TRBV11-2 TGTGCCAGCACCGTCTTTGGGGGCCCCAACACTGAAGCTTTCTTT CASTVFGGPNTEAFF
- - TRBJ2-7 TRBV5-1 TGCGCCAGCAGCTTAGCGGCTCTATCCTACGAGCAGTACTTC CASSLAALSYEQYF
- TRBD2 TRBJ2-1 TRBV11-3 TGTGCCAGCAGCCTACAGCGGGAGCGGGAGTTCTTC CASSLQREREFF
- - TRBJ1-2 TRBV7-9 TGTGCCAGCAGCTTAGATTGGCCTGGCTACACCTTC CASSLDWPGYTF
- - TRBJ2-7 TRBV11-2 TGTGCCAGCAGCTTAGAGGGGGGAGACTCCTACGAGCAGTACTTC CASSLEGGDSYEQYF
- TRBD2 TRBJ2-3 TRBV6-5 TGTGCCAGCAGCCTAGCGGGAGGCACAGATACGCAGTATTTT CASSLAGGTDTQYF
- TRBD1 TRBJ2-1 TRBV7-2 TGTGCCAGCAGCAACTACAGGGGTCCCTATGAGCAGTTCTTC CASSNYRGPYEQFF
- TRBD1 TRBJ1-4 TRBV6-6 TGTGCCAGCAGTTCGACAGGGGGCGAAGATGAAAAACTGTTTTTT CASSSTGGEDEKLFF
- TRBD2 TRBJ2-2 TRBV2 TGTGCCAGCAGATGGGGGGGGTACACCGGGGAGCTGTTTTTT CASRWGGYTGELFF
once - TRBJ2-4 TRBV6-2/TRBV6-3 TGTGCCAGCAGCCCCCCCCAGGAATCCAAAAACATTCAGTACTTC CASSPPQESKNIQYF
- - TRBJ2-5 TRBV3-1/TRBV3-2 TGTGCCAGCAGCCTCTACGAAGAGACCCAGTACTTC CASSLYEETQYF
- - TRBJ2-1 TRBV5-1 TGCGCCAGCAGCTTTGCCCTCCGGTCCTACAATGAGCAGTTCTTC CASSFALRSYNEQFF
- - TRBJ2-2 TRBV5-1 TGCGCCAGCAGCTTGATTCCCCAGGGCGGGGAGCTGTTTTTT CASSLIPQGGELFF
once TRBD1 TRBJ1-2 TRBV12-3/TRBV12-4 TGTGCCAGCAGAGAGCGACAGGGGTGGGGCTACACCTTC CASRERQGWGYTF
- - TRBJ1-4 TRBV5-4 TGTGCCAGCAGCCCGAGAGGGGGTAATGAAAAACTGTTTTTT CASSPRGGNEKLFF
- - TRBJ1-2 TRBV16 TGTGCCAGCAGCCAATCGACAGTCGGCTACACCTTC CASSQSTVGYTF
- - TRBJ2-7 TRBV3-1/TRBV3-2 TGTGCCAGCAGCCAAGATTTCTACTACGAGCAGTACTTC CASSQDFYYEQYF
- - TRBJ1-3 TRBV5-5 TGTGCCAGCAGCTTGGCCGGAGGGTTTCTCGGAAACACCATATATTTT CASSLAGGFLGNTIYF
- TRBD2 TRBJ2-7 TRBV11-2 TGTGCCAGCAGCTTTGGGGTTAGACTAGCGGGGAGCTACGAGCAGTACTTC CASSFGVRLAGSYEQYF
- TRBD2 TRBJ2-5 TRBV30 TGTGCCTGGAACGCGGGACTAGCTAAGGAGACCCAGTACTTC CAWNAGLAKETQYF
- - TRBJ1-2 TRBV5-5 TGTGCCAGCAGCTTGAGCACGAACTATGGCTACACCTTC CASSLSTNYGYTF
- - TRBJ1-1 TRBV7-6 TGTGCCAGCAGCTTAGCGGGGGGCAGGGAGGCCACTGAAGCTTTCTTT CASSLAGGREATEAFF
- - TRBJ1-1 TRBV4-3 TGCGCCAGCAGCCCGCACGGGGAATACACTGAAGCTTTCTTT CASSPHGEYTEAFF
- TRBD1 TRBJ1-2 TRBV6-5 TGTGCCAGCAGCTACAGGGGGACCTATGGCTACACCTTC CASSYRGTYGYTF
- TRBD1 TRBJ1-2 TRBV10-3 TGTGCCATCAGTCAAAGTGGGGACAGGTCCTATGGCTACACCTTC CAISQSGDRSYGYTF
- - TRBJ1-5 TRBV4-3 TGCGCCAGCAGCCAAGACGTCGAACAGCCCCAGCATTTT CASSQDVEQPQHF
- - TRBJ2-7 TRBV5-1 TGCGCCAGCAGCTTGGACAGGACAAGCTCCTACGAGCAGTACTTC CASSLDRTSSYEQYF
- TRBD2 TRBJ2-2 TRBV7-3 TGTGCCAGCAGCGCCCGACCTAGCGGGAGGGGGACCGGGGAGCTGTTTTTT CASSARPSGRGTGELFF
- TRBD2 TRBJ2-5 TRBV29-1 TGCAGCCCGAGACTAGCGGGAGAGGGGACCCAGTACTTC CSPRLAGEGTQYF
- TRBD1 TRBJ1-4 TRBV5-1 TGCGCCAGCAGCCTTCCCGGACAGGGTCTTAATGAAAAACTGTTTTTT CASSLPGQGLNEKLFF
- - TRBJ1-1 TRBV18 TGTGCCAGCTCACCAACACCTGGACGGAACCTTGAAGCTTTCTTT CASSPTPGRNLEAFF
- - TRBJ2-7 TRBV28 TGTGCCAGCAGTTATGGGGTTGGGTACGAGCAGTACTTC CASSYGVGYEQYF
- - TRBJ1-4 TRBV5-1 TGCGCCAGCAGCTTGGACGCGGGGCCCACGGTAGCCGAAAAACTGTTTTTT CASSLDAGPTVAEKLFF
once - TRBJ1-2 TRBV29-1 TGCAGCGCCGAGGGTGTGCGATACGGCTACACCTTC CSAEGVRYGYTF
- TRBD2 TRBJ2-2 TRBV7-9 TGTGCCAGCAGCCTAGGGACTAGCGGGAGGGCCCATAACACCGGGGAGCTGTTTTTT CASSLGTSGRAHNTGELFF
once - TRBJ1-6 TRBV5-4 TGTGCCAGCAGCTTCAAAGGGCAGAATTCACCCCTCCACTTT CASSFKGQNSPLHF
- TRBD1 TRBJ1-1 TRBV9 TGTGCCAGCAGCCCGAGGGACAGGCGGAGAGAAGCTTTCTTT CASSPRDRRREAFF
once TRBD2 TRBJ2-3 TRBV13 TGTGCCAGCAGCTTAGGCCCCTGGGTGACTAGCGGGGGTAGCACAGATACGCAGTATTTT CASSLGPWVTSGGSTDTQYF
- - TRBJ1-1 TRBV30 TGTGCCTGGAGTGGTCTTCGGGGAGAAGCTTTCTTT CAWSGLRGEAFF
- TRBD1 TRBJ1-3 TRBV6-5 TGTGCCAGCAGTAGACAGGGTACTGGAAACACCATATATTTT CASSRQGTGNTIYF
- - TRBJ2-3 TRBV6-5 TGTGCCAGCAGGGAGCTGGCTAGCACAGATACGCAGTATTTT CASRELASTDTQYF
- - TRBJ2-1 TRBV7-2 TGTGCCAGCAGCTTAGTGGGAAGCTCCTACAATGAGCAGTTCTTC CASSLVGSSYNEQFF